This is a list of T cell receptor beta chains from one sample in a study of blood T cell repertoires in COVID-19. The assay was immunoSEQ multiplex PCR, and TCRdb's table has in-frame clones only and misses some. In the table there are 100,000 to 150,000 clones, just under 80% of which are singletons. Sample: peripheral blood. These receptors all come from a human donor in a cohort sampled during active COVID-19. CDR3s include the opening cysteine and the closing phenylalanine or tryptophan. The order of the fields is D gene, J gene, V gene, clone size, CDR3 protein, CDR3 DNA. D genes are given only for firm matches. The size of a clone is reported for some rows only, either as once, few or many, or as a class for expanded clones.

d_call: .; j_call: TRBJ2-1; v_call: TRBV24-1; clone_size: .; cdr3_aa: CATSDTLGTKGSNEQFF; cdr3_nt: TGTGCCACCAGTGATACCCTCGGGACAAAGGGAAGTAATGAGCAGTTCTTC
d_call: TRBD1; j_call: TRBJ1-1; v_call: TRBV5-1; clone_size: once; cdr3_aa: CASSWDRGRTEAFF; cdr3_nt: TGCGCCAGCAGCTGGGACAGGGGGCGAACTGAAGCTTTCTTT
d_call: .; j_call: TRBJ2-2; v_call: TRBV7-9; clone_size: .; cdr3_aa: CASSLRAGQPGELFF; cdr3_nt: TGTGCCAGCAGCTTAAGGGCGGGACAGCCCGGGGAGCTGTTTTTT
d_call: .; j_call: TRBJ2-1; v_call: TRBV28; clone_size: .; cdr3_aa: CASSHSLLSGEFF; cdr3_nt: TGTGCCAGCAGTCACTCTCTCCTATCAGGGGAGTTCTTC
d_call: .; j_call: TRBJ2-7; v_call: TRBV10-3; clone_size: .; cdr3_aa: CAIREGRGEQYF; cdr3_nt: TGTGCCATCAGGGAGGGACGGGGGGAGCAGTACTTC
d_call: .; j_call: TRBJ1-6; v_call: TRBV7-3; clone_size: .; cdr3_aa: CASSKGTAGNSPLHF; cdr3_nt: TGTGCCAGCAGCAAAGGCACGGCAGGGAATTCACCCCTCCACTTT
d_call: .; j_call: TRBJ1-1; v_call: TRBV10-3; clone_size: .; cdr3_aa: CAISAGRSEAFF; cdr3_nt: TGTGCCATCAGTGCGGGTAGGAGTGAAGCTTTCTTT
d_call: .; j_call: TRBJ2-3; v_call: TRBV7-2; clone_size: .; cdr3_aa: CASSLSVQEYF; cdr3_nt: TGTGCCAGCAGCTTAAGCGTACAGGAGTATTTT
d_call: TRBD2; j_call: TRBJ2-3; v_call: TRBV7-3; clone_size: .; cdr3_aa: CASSLGGLDSDTQYF; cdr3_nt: TGTGCCAGCAGCTTAGGGGGACTAGATTCAGATACGCAGTATTTT
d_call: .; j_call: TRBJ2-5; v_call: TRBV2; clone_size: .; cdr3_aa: CASSANRAYQETQYF; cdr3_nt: TGTGCCAGCAGCGCCAACAGGGCTTACCAAGAGACCCAGTACTTC
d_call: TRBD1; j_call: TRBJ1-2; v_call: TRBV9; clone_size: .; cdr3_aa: CASSGTGDGYTF; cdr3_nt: TGTGCCAGCAGCGGGACAGGGGACGGCTACACCTTC
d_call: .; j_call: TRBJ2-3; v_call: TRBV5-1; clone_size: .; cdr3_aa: CASSPQGGSTDTQYF; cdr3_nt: TGCGCCAGCAGCCCTCAGGGGGGTTCCACAGATACGCAGTATTTT
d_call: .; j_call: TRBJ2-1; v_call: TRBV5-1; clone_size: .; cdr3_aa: CASSGRDWSYNEQFF; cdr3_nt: TGCGCCAGCAGCGGCCGGGACTGGTCCTACAATGAGCAGTTCTTC
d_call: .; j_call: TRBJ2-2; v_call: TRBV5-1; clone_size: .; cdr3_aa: CASSDPGQNTGELFF; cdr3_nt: TGCGCCAGCAGCGATCCGGGACAGAACACCGGGGAGCTGTTTTTT
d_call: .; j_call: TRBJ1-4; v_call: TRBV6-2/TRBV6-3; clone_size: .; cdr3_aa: CASSGQGYEKLFF; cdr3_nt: TGTGCCAGCAGCGGCCAGGGTTATGAAAAACTGTTTTTT
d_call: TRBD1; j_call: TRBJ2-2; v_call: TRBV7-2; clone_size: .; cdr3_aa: CASRGQATGELFF; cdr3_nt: TGTGCCAGCAGGGGACAGGCGACCGGGGAGCTGTTTTTT
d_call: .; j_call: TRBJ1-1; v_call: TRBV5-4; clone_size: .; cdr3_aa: CASSLDRGAAEAFF; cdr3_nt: TGTGCCAGCAGCTTGGATCGGGGGGCAGCTGAAGCTTTCTTT
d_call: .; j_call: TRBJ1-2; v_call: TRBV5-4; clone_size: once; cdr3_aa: CASSRDIANYGYTF; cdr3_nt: TGTGCCAGCAGCCGGGACATAGCTAACTATGGCTACACCTTC
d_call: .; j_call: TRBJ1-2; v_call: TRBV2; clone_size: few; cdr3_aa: CASTSNSLGGGYTF; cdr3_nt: TGTGCCAGCACGTCCAACAGCCTCGGTGGGGGCTACACCTTC
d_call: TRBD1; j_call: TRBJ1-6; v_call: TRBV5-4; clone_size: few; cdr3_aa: CASSFWDRPNSPLHF; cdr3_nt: TGTGCCAGCAGCTTTTGGGACAGGCCTAATTCACCCCTCCACTTT
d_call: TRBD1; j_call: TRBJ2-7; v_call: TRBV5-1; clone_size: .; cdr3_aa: CASSLGQGAIDEQYF; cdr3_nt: TGCGCCAGCAGCTTGGGGCAGGGGGCAATTGACGAGCAGTACTTC
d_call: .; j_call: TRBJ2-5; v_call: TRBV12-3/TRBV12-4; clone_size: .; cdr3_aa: CASSRISGETQYF; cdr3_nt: TGTGCCAGCAGCCGAATCTCAGGGGAGACCCAGTACTTC
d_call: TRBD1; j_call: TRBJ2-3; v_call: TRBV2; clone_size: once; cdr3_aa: CASRRQGLVDTQYF; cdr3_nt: TGTGCCAGCAGACGACAGGGTTTGGTAGATACGCAGTATTTT
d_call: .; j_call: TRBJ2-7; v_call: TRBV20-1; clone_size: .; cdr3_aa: CSASPRWQYF; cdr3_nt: TGCAGTGCTAGTCCCAGGTGGCAGTACTTC
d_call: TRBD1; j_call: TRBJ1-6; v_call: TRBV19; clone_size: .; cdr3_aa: CASSYARQGTNNSPLHF; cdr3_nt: TGTGCCAGTAGTTACGCCCGACAGGGGACGAATAATTCACCCCTCCACTTT
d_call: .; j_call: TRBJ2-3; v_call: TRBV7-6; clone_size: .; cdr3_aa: CASSSRQGRGTDTQYF; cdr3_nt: TGTGCCAGCAGCTCCCGACAGGGGAGGGGCACAGATACGCAGTATTTT
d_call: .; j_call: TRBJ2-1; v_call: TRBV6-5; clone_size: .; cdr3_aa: CASTSGQRTGNEQFF; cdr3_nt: TGTGCCAGCACCAGCGGACAGAGAACGGGCAATGAGCAGTTCTTC
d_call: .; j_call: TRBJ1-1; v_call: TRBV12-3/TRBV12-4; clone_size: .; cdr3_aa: CASTLGLHTEAFF; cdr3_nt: TGTGCCAGCACCCTTGGACTTCACACTGAAGCTTTCTTT
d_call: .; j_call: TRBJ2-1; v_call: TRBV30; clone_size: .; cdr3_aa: CATKGGSYNEQFF; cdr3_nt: TGTGCCACGAAGGGGGGGAGCTACAATGAGCAGTTCTTC
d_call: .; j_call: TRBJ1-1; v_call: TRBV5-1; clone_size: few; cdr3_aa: CASSLGSRVNTEAFF; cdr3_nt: TGCGCCAGCAGCTTGGGATCCAGGGTTAACACTGAAGCTTTCTTT
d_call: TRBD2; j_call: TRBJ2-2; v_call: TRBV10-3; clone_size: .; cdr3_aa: CAIKELAGTGELFF; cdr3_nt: TGTGCCATCAAAGAACTAGCGGGCACCGGGGAGCTGTTTTTT
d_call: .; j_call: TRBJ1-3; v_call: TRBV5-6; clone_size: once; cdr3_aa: CASSSGVFKNTIYF; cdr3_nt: TGTGCCAGCAGCTCAGGGGTGTTTAAGAACACCATATATTTT
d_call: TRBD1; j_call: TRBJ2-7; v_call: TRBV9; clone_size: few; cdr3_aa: CASSVDSGTGVYEQYF; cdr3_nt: TGTGCCAGCAGCGTCGATTCCGGGACAGGGGTTTACGAGCAGTACTTC
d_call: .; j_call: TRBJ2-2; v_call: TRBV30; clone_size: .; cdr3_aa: CAWSAQSPGELFF; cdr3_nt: TGTGCCTGGAGTGCCCAGTCCCCCGGGGAGCTGTTTTTT
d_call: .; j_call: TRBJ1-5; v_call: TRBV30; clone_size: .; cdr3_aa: CAWSPLGPGQNQPQHF; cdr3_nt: TGTGCCTGGAGTCCTCTAGGGCCCGGACAAAATCAGCCCCAGCATTTT
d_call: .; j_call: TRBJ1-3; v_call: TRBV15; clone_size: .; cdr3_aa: CATNPGIVGGNTIYF; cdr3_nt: TGTGCCACCAACCCAGGGATAGTAGGCGGAAACACCATATATTTT
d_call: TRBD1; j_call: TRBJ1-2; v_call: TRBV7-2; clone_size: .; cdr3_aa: CASRGDRGRFYGYTF; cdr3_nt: TGTGCCAGCAGGGGGGACAGGGGGCGATTCTATGGCTACACCTTC
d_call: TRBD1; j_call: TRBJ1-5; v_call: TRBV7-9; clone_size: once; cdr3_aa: CASSQQTGGSEQPQHF; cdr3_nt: TGTGCCAGCAGCCAACAGACAGGGGGCTCGGAACAGCCCCAGCATTTT
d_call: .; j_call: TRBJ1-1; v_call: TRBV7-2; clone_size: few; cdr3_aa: CASSLRAGGTEAFF; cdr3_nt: TGTGCCAGCAGCTTACGGGCCGGGGGCACTGAAGCTTTCTTT
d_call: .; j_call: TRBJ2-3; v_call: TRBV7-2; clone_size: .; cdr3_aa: CASSSRGHDGDTQYF; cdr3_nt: TGTGCCAGCAGCTCACGGGGACACGACGGGGATACGCAGTATTTT
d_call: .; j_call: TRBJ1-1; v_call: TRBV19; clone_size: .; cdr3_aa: CASSRTGNTEAFF; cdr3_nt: TGTGCCAGTAGCAGAACAGGGAACACTGAAGCTTTCTTT
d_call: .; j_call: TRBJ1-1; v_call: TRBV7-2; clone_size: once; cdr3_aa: CASSFRVGTEAFF; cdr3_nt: TGTGCCAGCAGCTTCAGGGTAGGGACTGAAGCTTTCTTT
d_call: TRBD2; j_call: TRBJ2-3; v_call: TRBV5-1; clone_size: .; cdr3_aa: CASSSSGTTDTQYF; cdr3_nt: TGCGCCAGCAGCTCAAGCGGGACTACAGATACGCAGTATTTT
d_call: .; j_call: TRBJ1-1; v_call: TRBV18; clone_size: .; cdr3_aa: CASSPGLGTEAFF; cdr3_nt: TGTGCCAGCTCGCCTGGACTCGGCACTGAAGCTTTCTTT
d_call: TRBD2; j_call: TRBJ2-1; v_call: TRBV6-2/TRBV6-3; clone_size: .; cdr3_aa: CASSYIAGGNFYNEQFF; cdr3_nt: TGTGCCAGCAGTTATATAGCGGGGGGCAACTTTTACAATGAGCAGTTCTTC
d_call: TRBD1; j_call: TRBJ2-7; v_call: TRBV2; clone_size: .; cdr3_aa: CASSATGGLYEQYF; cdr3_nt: TGTGCCAGCAGCGCCACAGGGGGCCTCTACGAGCAGTACTTC
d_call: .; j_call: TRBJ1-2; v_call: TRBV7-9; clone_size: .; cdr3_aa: CASSENSLYGYTF; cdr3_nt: TGTGCCAGCAGCGAAAATTCACTATATGGCTACACCTTC
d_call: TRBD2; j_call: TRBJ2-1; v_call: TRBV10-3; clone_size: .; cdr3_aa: CAISDAGTSGSNEQFF; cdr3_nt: TGTGCCATCAGTGATGCCGGGACTAGCGGGTCCAATGAGCAGTTCTTC
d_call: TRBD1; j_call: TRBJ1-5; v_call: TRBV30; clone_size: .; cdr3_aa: CAWSRQGLQPQHF; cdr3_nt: TGTGCCTGGAGTCGACAGGGTCTACAGCCCCAGCATTTT
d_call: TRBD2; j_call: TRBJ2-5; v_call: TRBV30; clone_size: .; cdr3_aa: CAWSVSLAGRPQYF; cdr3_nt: TGTGCCTGGAGTGTCTCACTAGCGGGGCGCCCCCAGTACTTC
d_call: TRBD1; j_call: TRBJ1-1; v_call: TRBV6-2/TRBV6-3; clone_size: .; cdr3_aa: CASSYGGTGMNTEAFF; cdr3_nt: TGTGCCAGCAGTTACGGCGGGACAGGCATGAACACTGAAGCTTTCTTT
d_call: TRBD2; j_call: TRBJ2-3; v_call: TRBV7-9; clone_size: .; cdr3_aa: CASSRSRPTSGRSTDTQYF; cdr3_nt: TGTGCCAGCAGCCGAAGTCGTCCGACTAGCGGGAGGTCGACAGATACGCAGTATTTT
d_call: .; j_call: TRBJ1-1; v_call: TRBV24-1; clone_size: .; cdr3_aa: CATSEEEGTEAFF; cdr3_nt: TGTGCCACCTCGGAAGAGGAAGGCACTGAAGCTTTCTTT
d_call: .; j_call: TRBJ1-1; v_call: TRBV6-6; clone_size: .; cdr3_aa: CASGFSSEAFF; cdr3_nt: TGTGCCAGCGGCTTCTCCTCTGAAGCTTTCTTT